This T cell receptor beta chain stems from a study of blood T cells in healthy people across ages (dated by TCRdb to about 2015). In the study overall: In model experiments, template switching captured roughly one uniquely barcoded TCR beta cDNA molecule for every two T cells. The study measured age-related changes in TCR beta repertoire diversity using deep sequencing normalized with unique cDNA molecular identifiers. Four age groups were formed from the donors: young (average roughly 16 years), middle-aged (more than 35), aged (62) and long-lived (roughly 81). To avoid experimental bias, donors of different ages were spread randomly across the sequencing lanes. Using the same blood draw, the study looked at two additional independent replicas of 1 million unique cDNA reads for two donors, one aged 18 to 30 and the other aged 80 or older.

Overall study results and their limits: Total diversity estimates from one million sequenced T cells were considered lower bounds and underestimates. Observed TCR beta diversity per million T cells fell roughly linearly with age, and a significant reduction was already apparent by age roughly 40. The percentage of naive T cells measured by flow cytometry correlated strongly with observed TCR beta diversity. The CMV infection status of donors was not known, potentially confounding age-related changes in expanded clonotypes. Because profiling used bulk unsorted PBMCs, naive and antigen-experienced compartments could not be compared conclusively. Compared with the aged group, more naive CD4+ T cells, fewer expanded clones and increased TCR diversity were shown by the long-lived group, suggesting age selection.

The CDR3 spans 13 residues, from the cysteine through the phenylalanine. Only CDR3 DNA is held: 39 bases, read in frame from base 1. Taken from the germline V gene, the CDR1 and CDR2 loops are SGHTA and FQGNSA. V ends up 5 bases short and J 8 bases short, with an unmatched junction base count of 6. About this clonotype itself: It lacks a known antigen. The sample holds no much larger clone one base away, and base qualities are not on file.

Libraries were built with 5' RACE. The sequencer was an Illumina HiSeq 2500. The second PCR ran for roughly 7 to 11 cycles and used a J-beta primer mix along with a sample-barcoded 5' primer. Each TCR beta cDNA molecule received a unique molecular identifier from a template-switch 5' adaptor carrying 12 random nucleotides. Each sample yielded at least 2.5 million CDR3-containing paired-end reads. The Mint cDNA synthesis kit, primed by a TRBC-specific oligonucleotide, was used to synthesize first-strand cDNA from all RNA. After uracil-DNA glycosylase treatment, a first 18-cycle PCR used universal primers M1SS and BC2_uni_R on all cDNA. Processing in the source paper ran as follows. For normalization, 1 million high-quality reads, each with a distinct molecular identifier, were randomly selected from each sample. Instead of being binned into consensus sequences, reads that shared molecular identifiers were thrown out. CDR3 identification, clonotype clustering and error correction used MiTCR with a Q25 quality threshold and the strictest error-elimination algorithm. A nonparametric unseen species model with Euler transformation was used to estimate a lower bound on total TCR beta diversity. Through fastp at Q25 and MiXCR, TCRdb rebuilt clones from the public reads, retaining in-frame beta chains. Each CDR3 protein appears once, grouped with its most common genes and DNA. The V and J calls and clone size come from TCRdb's table, not from the authors' own analysis. The sample table shows about 690,000 distinct CDR3 sequences, and roughly two fifths are seen once. Around 32% of the sample is in the top ten clones.

The 39 donors, aged about 6 to 95 years, were systemically healthy Caucasian individuals from Russia. Approximately 9.7 milliliters of peripheral blood were drawn from each donor into EDTA-treated Vacutainer tubes. Ficoll-Paque density-gradient centrifugation was used to isolate PBMCs, with at least 6 million per sample. Total RNA was extracted from PBMCs with Trizol reagent, with at least 6 micrograms obtained per sample. The percentages of naive CD45RAhigh/CD27high T cells were determined by flow cytometry on a PBMC aliquot from every donor. The chain was built from TRBV7-2 and TRBJ2-1; the junction holds 7 bases that match TRBD1. The clonotype originates from a man of 80 years or more in good health. The sequenced material came from blood. The CDR3 protein is CASSQDRHHEQFF. The DNA sequence is TGTGCCAGCAGCCAGGACAGGCATCATGAGCAGTTCTTC. Here the CDR3 is joined to the reference TRBV7-2 and TRBJ2-1 genes, and the full variable domain is: GAGVSQSPSNKVTEKGKDVELRCDPISGHTALYWYRQSLGQGLEFLIYFQGNSAPDKSGLPSDRFSAERTGGSVSTLTIQRTQQEDSAVYLCASSQDRHHEQFFGPGTRLTVL.